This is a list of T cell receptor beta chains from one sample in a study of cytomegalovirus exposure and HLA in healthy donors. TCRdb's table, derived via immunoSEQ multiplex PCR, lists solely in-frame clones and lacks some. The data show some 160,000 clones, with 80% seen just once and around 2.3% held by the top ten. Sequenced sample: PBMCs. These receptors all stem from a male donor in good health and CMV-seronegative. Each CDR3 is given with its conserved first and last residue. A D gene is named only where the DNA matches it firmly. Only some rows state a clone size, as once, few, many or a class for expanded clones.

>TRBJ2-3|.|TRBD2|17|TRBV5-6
TGTGCCAGCAGCTTGGTCCTGACTAGCGGGGGTACCGGTACGCAGTATTTT
CASSLVLTSGGTGTQYF
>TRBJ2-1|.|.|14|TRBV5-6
TGTGCCAGCACAAAGTACGGCTCCTACAATGAGCAGTTCTTC
CASTKYGSYNEQFF
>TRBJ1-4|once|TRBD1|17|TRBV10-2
TGCGCCAGCAGGGGAGACGGACAGGGGTCCCTCAATGAAAAACTGTTTTTT
CASRGDGQGSLNEKLFF
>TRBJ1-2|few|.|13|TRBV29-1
TGCAGCGTTGAAGTGGGGGCCTCGTATGGCTACACCTTC
CSVEVGASYGYTF
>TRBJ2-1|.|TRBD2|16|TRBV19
TGTGCCAGTAGCGATACTAGCGGGGGGGCAAGAAATGAGCAGTTCTTC
CASSDTSGGARNEQFF
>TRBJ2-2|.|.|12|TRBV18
TGTGCCAGCTCACCAGGGCAGGGGGAGCTGTTTTTT
CASSPGQGELFF
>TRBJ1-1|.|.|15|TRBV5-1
TGCGCCAGCAGCTTGGGGGCAGCCGGTAGCGCTGAAGCTTTCTTT
CASSLGAAGSAEAFF
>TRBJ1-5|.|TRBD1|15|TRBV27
TGTGCCAGCAGTTTATCCGGACAGGTTCGCCAGCCCCAGCATTTT
CASSLSGQVRQPQHF
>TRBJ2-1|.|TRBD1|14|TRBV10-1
TGCGCCAGCGGATCGGGACAGGGTTCGGATGAGCAGTTCTTC
CASGSGQGSDEQFF
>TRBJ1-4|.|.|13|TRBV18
TGTGCCAGCTCAGGTGACAGGTCGGAAAAACTGTTTTTT
CASSGDRSEKLFF
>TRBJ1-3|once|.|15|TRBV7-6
TGTGCCAGCAGCATCTACCTCAACTCTGGAAACACCATATATTTT
CASSIYLNSGNTIYF
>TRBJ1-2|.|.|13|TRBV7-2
TGTGCCAGCAGCCCTAGTTCCGGTTATGGCTACACCTTC
CASSPSSGYGYTF
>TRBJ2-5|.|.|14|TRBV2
TGTGCCAGCAGACGTCCCGGGGTAGTAGAGACCCAGTACTTC
CASRRPGVVETQYF
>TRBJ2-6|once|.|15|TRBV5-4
TGTGCCAGCAGCCTGGGTAGCTCTGGGGCCAACGTCCTGACTTTC
CASSLGSSGANVLTF
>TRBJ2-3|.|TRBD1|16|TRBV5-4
TGTGCCAGCAGGGCCGGGACAGGGGGCGGAACAGATACGCAGTATTTT
CASRAGTGGGTDTQYF
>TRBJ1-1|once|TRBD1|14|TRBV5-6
TGTGCCAGCAGCGAGGGACAGGGGGACACTGAAGCTTTCTTT
CASSEGQGDTEAFF
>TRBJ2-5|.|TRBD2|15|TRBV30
TGTGCCTGGACTAAGGATAGCGGGCGACAAGAGACCCAGTACTTC
CAWTKDSGRQETQYF
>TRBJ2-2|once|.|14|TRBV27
TGTGCCAGCAGTCTCCCGGGTGAGGCCGGGGAGCTGTTTTTT
CASSLPGEAGELFF
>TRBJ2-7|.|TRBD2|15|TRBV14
TGTGCCAGCAGCCCCCCCGGGACTAATACTGTCGAGCAGTACTTC
CASSPPGTNTVEQYF
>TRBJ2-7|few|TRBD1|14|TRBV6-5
TGTGCCAGCAGGAGGGGGACAGGGGGCTACGAGCAGTACTTC
CASRRGTGGYEQYF
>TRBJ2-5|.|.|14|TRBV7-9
TGTGCCAGCAGCTTAGCCGGGATACAAGAGACCCAGTACTTC
CASSLAGIQETQYF
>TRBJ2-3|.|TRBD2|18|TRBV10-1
TGCGCCAGCAGTGAGTCTGGGGTTAGCGGGACCAGCACAGATACGCAGTATTTT
CASSESGVSGTSTDTQYF
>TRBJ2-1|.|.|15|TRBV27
TGTGCCAGCAGTTCGGCAGGAAACTCCTACAATGAGCAGTTCTTC
CASSSAGNSYNEQFF
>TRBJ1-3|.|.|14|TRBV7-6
TGTGCCAGCAGCTTAGGAGGGTTTGGAAACACCATATATTTT
CASSLGGFGNTIYF
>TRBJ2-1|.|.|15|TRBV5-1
TGCGCCAGCAGCTTGAGGGCGGGGCCCCACAATGAGCAGTTCTTC
CASSLRAGPHNEQFF
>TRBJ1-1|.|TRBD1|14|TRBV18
TGTGCCAGCTCACCGAACAGGGGGCGAGCTGAAGCTTTCTTT
CASSPNRGRAEAFF
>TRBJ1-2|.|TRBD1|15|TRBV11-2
TGTGCCAGCAGCGGTTTGAGTCAGGGGGGTTATGGCTACACCTTC
CASSGLSQGGYGYTF
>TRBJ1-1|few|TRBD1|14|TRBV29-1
TGCAGCGGCCGGGACAGGCCTTCGGGCACTGAAGCTTTCTTT
CSGRDRPSGTEAFF
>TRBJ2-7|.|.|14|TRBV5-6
TGTGCCAGCAGCCCGCAGGGTTTGTCCTACGAGCAGTACTTC
CASSPQGLSYEQYF
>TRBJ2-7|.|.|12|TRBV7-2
TGTGCCAGCAGGATACAGGGCGCCGTGCAGTACTTC
CASRIQGAVQYF
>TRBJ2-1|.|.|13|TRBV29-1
TGCAGCGTTGGAGTGAGCTCCTACAATGAGCAGTTCTTC
CSVGVSSYNEQFF
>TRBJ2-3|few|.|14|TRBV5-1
TGCGCCAGCAGAAAGGGGGTCGGCACAGATACGCAGTATTTT
CASRKGVGTDTQYF